This T cell receptor beta chain was captured in a study of blood T cell repertoires in COVID-19. Study-level background: Samples representing acute and convalescent COVID-19 were sourced from the United States, Italy and Spain. The cDNA or gDNA used as material had been derived from T cells, B-cell-depleted T cells, or PBMCs.

Study processing details: Amplification of reference gene primers provided the estimated nucleated cell counts. Profiling relied on immunoSEQ multiplex PCR, and the TCRdb table lists in-frame clones only, not all of them. That table is the source of V, J and clone size, and D and trimming were worked out from the DNA. Of roughly 120,000 clones in the sample, around 84% were seen once. Trimming left V 2 bases short and J 10 bases short, with 12 bases between. This CDR3 region has 12 residues. Looked up from germline, CDR1 is SGHKS and CDR2 is YYEKEE (reference sequence). V usage is TRBV5-5 and J usage is TRBJ1-1, with D possibly TRBD1 on 6 matching bases. The specimen was peripheral blood. This receptor was identified in a woman in her 40s with acute or convalescent COVID-19. CDR3 DNA sequence: TGTGCCAGCAGCTTCTCGGGGGGGCCAGCTTTCTTT. Protein product: CASSFSGGPAFF. The entire variable domain, with the rest obtained from reference TRBV5-5 and TRBJ1-1, is as follows: DAGVTQSPTHLIKTRGQQVTLRCSPISGHKSVSWYQQVLGQGPQFIFQYYEKEERGRGNFPDRFSARQFPNYSSELNVNALLLGDSALYLCASSFSGGPAFFGQGTRLTVV.